This entry describes one T cell receptor (beta chain). In its sample, this clone was seen a few times. What this receptor recognizes is not known. The record has no base qualities; no much larger clone is one base away. Donors were healthy HIV-negative adults with no recently reported acute infections or vaccinations. Every donor was a Caucasian adult living in Nashville, Tennessee, USA. In the unsorted samples, 85 million to 100 million PBMCs were counted, and genomic DNA was extracted using the QIAamp DNA Blood Mini kit. Blood was obtained by leukapheresis, after which PBMCs were separated by Ficoll-Histopaque density gradient centrifugation and cryopreserved in liquid nitrogen vapor phase. TCR CDR3 regions were amplified from genomic DNA by multiplex PCR using the deep immunoSEQ assay. Extracted genomic DNA from each cell subset was distributed evenly across all wells of several immunoSEQ 96-well plates, and each plate was treated as a replicate. For unsorted PBMC, each replicate PCR was loaded with 250 to 300 ng genomic DNA, equivalent to some 27,000 T cell genomes. Ten immunoSEQ deep assay plates were used to sequence the unsorted PBMC genomic DNA. The purified libraries were quantified using a Qubit 3.0 fluorometer, sized with a Bioanalyzer 2100, and then quantified again using the KAPA Library Quantification kit. Every immunoSEQ 96-well plate was sequenced on a separate single-read 150-cycle Illumina NextSeq 550 flow cell. On the authors' methods: Because the immunoSEQ output held only junctional sequences and lacked quality scores, the filtering could not match the filtering applied to full-length reads. To assign V/J genes and CDR3, sequences were annotated using PyIR, a Python wrapper for IgBLAST v1.9, with IMGT germline references. Reads with weak V/J assignments (E-value above 1e-6), missing CDR3, stop codons, out-of-frame junctions, or ambiguous translated residues were removed. A V3J clonotype was defined by an identical inferred V gene, J gene, and CDR3 amino acid sequence. To compute the percentage overlap between repertoires, the number of shared unique clonotypes was divided by the size of the smaller repertoire. Three approaches were used to assess repertoire richness: RTK rarefaction, the Chao1 estimator, and Recon v2.1 estimates of unobserved clonotypes. TCRdb took this table from immuneACCESS and kept in-frame rearrangements with V and J called. Such tables lack part of the clones; where checked against another copy, unresolved V genes explain under half of the gap, and the rest is unexplained. Clone size and V and J calls were adopted from that table, with D and trimming inferred from the DNA. Counted in this sample were about 560,000 clones; roughly 72% of them appeared once. Around 13% of the sample lies in the top ten.

The sample comes from a study of shared clonotypes between healthy human individuals (dated by TCRdb to 2020 to 2021). With regard to the full study: Two women and three men aged 18 to 49 years were included in the cohort. The study deeply sequenced blood TCR repertoires of five healthy adults to estimate repertoire size and the extent of clonotype sharing between individuals. Per donor, leukapheresis produced somewhere between about 0.85 and 8.9 billion PBMCs. Libraries were prepared and TCR repertoires were sequenced by different laboratories using diverse techniques, in order to increase sequencing depth and limit assay-specific biases. What the authors observed across the whole study: The small number of donors limited the genetic and exposure-history diversity represented. Only blood was sampled, and tissue TCR repertoires likely differ from those in blood. Pairwise subsampling led to the expectation that sequencing depth would affect the degree of clonotype sharing among donors.

CDR1 and CDR2 are drawn from the germline V gene (reference sequence): LNHDA, SQIVND. From the cysteine through the phenylalanine, the CDR3 covers 15 amino acids. The retained sequence is limited to the CDR3, 45 bases, with the frame set at the first base. After removal of 4 bases from V and 8 bases from J, the junction retains 9 bases not matched to a gene. Material: PBMCs. This TCR was sampled from a woman between 40 and 55 years old in good health. Some clones in this sample may be carry-over from other donors' samples. This sequence uses TRBV19 and TRBJ2-1, and TRBD2 aligns with 9 junction nucleotides. The CDR3 region: CASSNKAGGGDEQFF. The DNA sequence is as follows: TGTGCCAGTAGTAATAAGGCGGGAGGGGGTGATGAGCAGTTCTTC.